The clone carrying this TCR beta chain was counted a single time. As yet, its antigen is unknown. The data are from a study of T cells in localized non-small cell lung cancer. Study outcomes and limitations: Heterogeneity remains possible because sequencing was limited to only one tumor region. Appearances in adjacent lung were noted for a median roughly 50 of the top 100 tumor clones.

The CDR3 extends over 16 amino acids. Germline lookup yields CDR1 LNHDA and CDR2 SQIVND (reference sequence). V shed 1 base and J shed 2 bases, with 12 bases lying between them. The assay was immunoSEQ multiplex PCR, and TCRdb's table has in-frame clones only and misses some. The sample consists of tens of thousands of clones, 85% to 90% of them appearing once. Sequenced material: peripheral blood, taken before any cancer treatment. The sequence was collected from a man between 35 and 75 years old with stage I squamous cell lung carcinoma. The chain joins TRBV19 to TRBJ1-5; D is unresolved. The CDR3 is CASSIAGGIGNQPQHF. CDR3 sequence (DNA): TGTGCCAGTAGTATAGCCGGCGGGATTGGCAATCAGCCCCAGCATTTT. The full variable domain, its missing parts supplied by reference TRBV19 and TRBJ1-5, is DGGITQSPKYLFRKEGQNVTLSCEQNLNHDAMYWYRQDPGQGLRLIYYSQIVNDFQKGDIAEGYSVSREKKESFPLTVTSAQKNPTAFYLCASSIAGGIGNQPQHFGDGTRLSIL.